There are a few counts of the clone carrying this T cell receptor beta chain. The V gene lost 2 bases and the J gene lost 2 bases, with 13 bases spanning the gap. CDR3 length equals 16 residues. CDR1 and CDR2 from the germline V gene are MNHEY and SMNVEV (reference sequence). Patients at the Seattle site were enrolled during active infection and followed longitudinally. This specimen belongs to a study of blood T cell repertoires in COVID-19. Across the study: Acute-phase and convalescent COVID-19 samples originated in the United States, Italy and Spain. PBMCs, B-cell-depleted T cells, or T cells provided the cDNA or gDNA that made up the material.

In the original workflow: Quantification of nucleated cells was approximated via reference gene primer amplification. Repertoires were generated with immunoSEQ multiplex PCR, while TCRdb's copy carries only in-frame clones and drops some. The DNA gave D and trimming, while V, J and clone size come from that table. The sample consists of approximately 350,000 clones, roughly 90% of them appearing once. This TCR was recovered from a woman younger than 45 with COVID-19, enrolled during active disease. The rearrangement joins TRBV27 to TRBJ2-1, with TRBD1 as a possible D gene (6 bases). The specimen was peripheral blood. The CDR3 DNA sequence: TGTGCCAGCAGTTTAGACAGGCCTGTGACCTACAATGAGCAGTTCTTC. It specifies CASSLDRPVTYNEQFF.